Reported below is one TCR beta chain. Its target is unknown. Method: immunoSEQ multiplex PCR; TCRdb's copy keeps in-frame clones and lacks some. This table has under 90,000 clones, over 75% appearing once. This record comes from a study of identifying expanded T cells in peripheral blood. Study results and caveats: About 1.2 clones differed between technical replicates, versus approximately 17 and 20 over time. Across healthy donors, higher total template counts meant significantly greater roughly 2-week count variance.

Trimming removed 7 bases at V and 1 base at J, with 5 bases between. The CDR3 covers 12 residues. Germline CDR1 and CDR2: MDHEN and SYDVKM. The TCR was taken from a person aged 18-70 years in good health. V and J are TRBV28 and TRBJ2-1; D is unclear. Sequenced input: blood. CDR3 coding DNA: TGTGCCAGCAAGGGATCCTACAATGAGCAGTTCTTC. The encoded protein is CASKGSYNEQFF. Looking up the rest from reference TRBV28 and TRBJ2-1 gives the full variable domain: DVKVTQSSRYLVKRTGEKVFLECVQDMDHENMFWYRQDPGLGLRLIYFSYDVKMKEKGDIPEGYSVSREKKERFSLILESASTNQTSMYLCASKGSYNEQFFGPGTRLTVL.